Listed below are T cell receptor beta chains from one sample, sequenced in a study of blood T cell repertoires in COVID-19. Repertoires were generated with immunoSEQ multiplex PCR, while TCRdb's copy carries only in-frame clones and drops some. This sample has more than 300,000 clones, with under 95% found just once. Specimen: peripheral blood. Every receptor here comes from a young woman who had recovered from COVID-19. The CDR3 runs from the conserved cysteine through the conserved F or W. A D gene is named only where the DNA matches it firmly. Clone sizes are given selectively: once, few, many, or a class where the clone is expanded.

V gene: TRBV11-3; J gene: TRBJ1-1; D gene: -; clone size: -; CDR3 protein: CASSRTGGNTEAFF
V gene: TRBV9; J gene: TRBJ2-1; D gene: TRBD2; clone size: -; CDR3 protein: CASSAGRTTGNEQFF
V gene: TRBV7-4; J gene: TRBJ2-1; D gene: TRBD2; clone size: -; CDR3 protein: CASSPLLAGVGSEQFF
V gene: TRBV19; J gene: TRBJ1-4; D gene: -; clone size: -; CDR3 protein: CASSPGTLEFEKLFF
V gene: TRBV7-8; J gene: TRBJ2-5; D gene: -; clone size: -; CDR3 protein: CASSLAASAYLQETQYF
V gene: TRBV6-1; J gene: TRBJ1-1; D gene: -; clone size: -; CDR3 protein: CASSEARWQMNTEAFF
V gene: TRBV3-1/TRBV3-2; J gene: TRBJ1-2; D gene: -; clone size: -; CDR3 protein: CASSQDLYGYTF
V gene: TRBV19; J gene: TRBJ1-2; D gene: -; clone size: -; CDR3 protein: CASSSGIQGIQTYGYTF
V gene: TRBV27; J gene: TRBJ1-2; D gene: TRBD1; clone size: -; CDR3 protein: CASSSLGTGGGGYTF
V gene: TRBV2; J gene: TRBJ2-2; D gene: TRBD1; clone size: -; CDR3 protein: CASSRMGGQGPGELFF
V gene: TRBV5-8; J gene: TRBJ2-1; D gene: TRBD2; clone size: -; CDR3 protein: CASSLVGLAAYNEQFF
V gene: TRBV11-2; J gene: TRBJ2-3; D gene: -; clone size: -; CDR3 protein: CASSRTGRGYIWRTDTQYF
V gene: TRBV4-3; J gene: TRBJ2-3; D gene: -; clone size: -; CDR3 protein: CASSQGLARTDTQYF
V gene: TRBV6-2/TRBV6-3; J gene: TRBJ2-6; D gene: -; clone size: -; CDR3 protein: CASSSDTRRANVLTF
V gene: TRBV11-3; J gene: TRBJ1-1; D gene: TRBD1; clone size: -; CDR3 protein: CASSSRKQGGNTEAFF
V gene: TRBV30; J gene: TRBJ1-2; D gene: -; clone size: -; CDR3 protein: CAWTGTIDAPLDGYTF
V gene: TRBV6-1; J gene: TRBJ2-3; D gene: TRBD2; clone size: -; CDR3 protein: CASSEFLGLADTQYF
V gene: TRBV10-3; J gene: TRBJ2-2; D gene: TRBD2; clone size: -; CDR3 protein: CAISEETSATGELFF
V gene: TRBV6-6; J gene: TRBJ1-2; D gene: -; clone size: -; CDR3 protein: CASSYEQGEGYTF
V gene: TRBV30; J gene: TRBJ1-2; D gene: TRBD1; clone size: -; CDR3 protein: CAWGGTGVKGYTF
V gene: TRBV30; J gene: TRBJ2-1; D gene: -; clone size: -; CDR3 protein: CAWGGRPGSVQFF
V gene: TRBV5-1; J gene: TRBJ2-2; D gene: TRBD1; clone size: -; CDR3 protein: CASSLGDRVTLFF
V gene: TRBV27; J gene: TRBJ1-1; D gene: -; clone size: -; CDR3 protein: CASRARGSTEAFF
V gene: TRBV28; J gene: TRBJ1-4; D gene: -; clone size: -; CDR3 protein: CASSSNKGGEDEKLFF
V gene: TRBV18; J gene: TRBJ1-3; D gene: TRBD1; clone size: -; CDR3 protein: CASSPLETGGPSGNTIYF
V gene: TRBV29-1; J gene: TRBJ2-5; D gene: TRBD2; clone size: -; CDR3 protein: CSVELEREFEETQYF
V gene: TRBV27; J gene: TRBJ2-1; D gene: TRBD1; clone size: -; CDR3 protein: CASSIQQGGSYNEQFF
V gene: TRBV29-1; J gene: TRBJ2-1; D gene: TRBD2; clone size: -; CDR3 protein: CSTPGLAFLSSYNEQFF
V gene: TRBV27; J gene: TRBJ2-3; D gene: -; clone size: -; CDR3 protein: CASSLYVGAGTDTQYF
V gene: TRBV10-1; J gene: TRBJ2-1; D gene: -; clone size: -; CDR3 protein: CASSEGVLSPSRCDEQFF
V gene: TRBV10-3; J gene: TRBJ1-1; D gene: TRBD1; clone size: -; CDR3 protein: CAITGTGQMNTEAFF
V gene: TRBV9; J gene: TRBJ2-1; D gene: TRBD2; clone size: -; CDR3 protein: CASSSQSGSSYNEQFF
V gene: TRBV23-1; J gene: TRBJ2-6; D gene: -; clone size: once; CDR3 protein: CASSQIGGSGANVLTF
V gene: TRBV6-6; J gene: TRBJ1-2; D gene: TRBD1; clone size: -; CDR3 protein: CASSLWGPGQGANGYTF